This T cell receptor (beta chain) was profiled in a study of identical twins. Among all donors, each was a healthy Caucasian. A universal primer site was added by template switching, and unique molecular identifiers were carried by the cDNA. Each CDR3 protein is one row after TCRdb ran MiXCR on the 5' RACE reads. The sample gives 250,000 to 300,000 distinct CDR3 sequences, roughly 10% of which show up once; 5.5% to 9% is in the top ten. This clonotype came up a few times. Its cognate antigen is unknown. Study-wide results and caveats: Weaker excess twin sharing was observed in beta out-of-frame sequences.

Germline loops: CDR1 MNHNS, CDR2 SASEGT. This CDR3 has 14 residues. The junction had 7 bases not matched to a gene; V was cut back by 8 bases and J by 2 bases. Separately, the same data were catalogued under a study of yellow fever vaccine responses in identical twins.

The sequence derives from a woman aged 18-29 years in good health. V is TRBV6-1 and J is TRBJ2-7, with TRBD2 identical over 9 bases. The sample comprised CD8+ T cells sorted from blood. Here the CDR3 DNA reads TGTGCCAGCGGACCAGGGACTAGCCCCTACGAGCAGTACTTC. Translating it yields CASGPGTSPYEQYF.